The T cell receptor beta chain described here comes from a study of blood T cells in healthy people across ages. Looking at the study overall: Through template switching, about one barcoded beta molecule was captured per two T cells, as measured in model experiments. Study-wide findings and caveats: Significant beta diversity loss was already apparent by age 40, declining roughly linearly. More naive CD4+ cells and higher diversity marked long-lived donors relative to aged donors.

Each of the donors had 9 to 10 milliliters of peripheral blood drawn into EDTA-treated Vacutainer tubes. A second PCR, run for roughly 7 to 11 cycles, used a sample-barcoded 5' primer plus a J-beta primer mix. TCRdb analysed the 5' RACE reads with MiXCR anew, one entry per CDR3 protein. In the table there are approximately 600,000 distinct CDR3 sequences, 58% of which are singletons. Looked up from germline, CDR1 is SQVTM and CDR2 is ANQGSEA. Trimming removed 6 bases from V and 12 bases from J, with 18 bases in between. The CDR3 is made up of 12 amino acids. A note on this clonotype: Antigen: not known.

The sequencing input was blood. This TCR came from a man aged 60-69 years in good health. V and J are TRBV29-1 and TRBJ2-1; D is perhaps TRBD2 (6 bases). The CDR3 is CSVGRGLPGQFF. The CDR3 DNA reads TGCAGCGTCGGGAGAGGACTACCCGGGCAGTTCTTC.